This T cell receptor (beta chain) came from a study of blood T cell repertoires in COVID-19. As processed by the authors: Counts of nucleated cells, estimated from reference gene primer amplification, were obtained. This table comes from immunoSEQ multiplex PCR, and its TCRdb copy is limited to in-frame clones, with some not included. The V and J calls and clone size are taken from that table; D and trimming were inferred from the DNA. The sample includes tens of thousands of clones, approximately 78% of them seen just once. The CDR3 sequence is 11 residues long. Trimming stripped 2 bases from V and 4 bases from J, with 6 bases between. CDR1 is DFQATT and CDR2 is SNEGSKA in the germline V gene (reference sequence).

This chain joins TRBV20-1 and TRBJ2-7; the D gene is possibly TRBD1 (5 bases). The TCR was taken from an elderly woman with active or convalescent COVID-19. The source material was peripheral blood. The CDR3 loop is CSARRGYEQYF. The CDR3 DNA reads TGCAGTGCTAGAAGGGGTTACGAGCAGTACTTC.